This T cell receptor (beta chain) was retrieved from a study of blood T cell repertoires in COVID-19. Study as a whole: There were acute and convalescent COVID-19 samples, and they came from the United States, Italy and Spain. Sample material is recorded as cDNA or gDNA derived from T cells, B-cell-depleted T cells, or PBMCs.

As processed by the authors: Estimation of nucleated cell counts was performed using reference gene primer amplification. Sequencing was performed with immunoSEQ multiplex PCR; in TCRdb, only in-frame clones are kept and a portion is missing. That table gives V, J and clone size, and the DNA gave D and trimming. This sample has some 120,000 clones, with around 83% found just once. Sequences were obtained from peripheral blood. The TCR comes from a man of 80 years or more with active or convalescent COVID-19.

CDR3 sequence reads: CASSQGVSGSYEQYF. CDR3 bases: TGCGCCAGCAGCCAAGGAGTTTCAGGTTCCTACGAGCAGTACTTC. The V gene is TRBV4-3, the J gene TRBJ2-7; D call uncertain. With 1 base removed from V and 1 base from J, the gap between germline ends came to 11 bases. This CDR3 comprises 15 residues. CDR1 LGHNA and CDR2 YSLEER come from the germline V gene.